The 32 T cell receptor beta chains below all came from one sample that was sequenced in a study of blood T cell repertoires in COVID-19. The assay was immunoSEQ multiplex PCR, and TCRdb's table has in-frame clones only and misses some. The sample yields about 220,000 clones, around 86% seen once. Sequenced material: peripheral blood. The source is a woman in her sixties or seventies with COVID-19, enrolled during active disease.

There are a few counts of this clone. Other DNA sequences within the sample encode an identical CDR3. The V and J genes are TRBV5-1 and TRBJ1-1; no definite D call. There are 14 residues in the CDR3. V gave up 0 bases and J gave up 0 bases, with 6 bases separating them. CDR1 and CDR2 (germline): SGHRS, YFSETQ. Here the CDR3 DNA reads TGCGCCAGCAGCTTGGACAGCCTGAACACTGAAGCTTTCTTT. Translated, it gives CASSLDSLNTEAFF. Using reference TRBV5-1 and TRBJ1-1 for the parts outside the CDR3, the full variable domain is KAGVTQTPRYLIKTRGQQVTLSCSPISGHRSVSWYQQTPGQGLQFLFEYFSETQRNKGNFPGRFSGRQFSNSRSEMNVSTLELGDSALYLCASSLDSLNTEAFFGQGTRLTVV.

This clone was seen only once. The chain has TRBV18 and TRBJ2-1; 8 bases line up with TRBD2. The germline CDR1 and CDR2 sequences are KGHSH and LQKENI. The CDR3 sequence is 13 residues long. The junction had 8 bases not matched to a gene; V was cut back by 6 bases and J by 10 bases. For the CDR3, the DNA is TGTGCCAGCTCGACTATGGCGGGAGGAGAGCAGTTCTTC. Translating gives CASSTMAGGEQFF.

Only a few counts were recorded for this clone. Different DNA sequences within this sample yield the same CDR3. The chain has TRBV14 and TRBJ2-1; 8 nucleotides match TRBD2. Trimming removed 3 bases from V and 15 bases from J; junction bases left unmatched: 7. The CDR3 is 12 residues long. Germline V CDR1 and CDR2: SGHDN, FVKESK. This CDR3 reads CASSQGLGGPFF. The CDR3, as DNA: TGTGCCAGCAGCCAGGGACTAGGTGGCCCGTTCTTC.

The chain links TRBV29-1 to TRBJ2-7, with 10 bases that match TRBD2. Germline V lookup: CDR1 SQVTM, CDR2 ANQGSEA. Losses at the gene ends were 6 bases for V and 3 bases for J; bases not matched to a gene: 8. The CDR3 extends over 14 amino acids. The CDR3 protein is CSVYSAGGVYEQYF. For the CDR3, the DNA is TGCAGCGTCTATTCAGCGGGAGGGGTCTACGAGCAGTACTTC.

V and J are TRBV7-3 and TRBJ2-3, with 10 positions matching TRBD1. Unmatched junction bases numbered 7, after V lost 3 bases and J lost 4 bases. Germline CDR1 SGHTA, CDR2 FQGTGA. The length of the CDR3 is 16 residues. The CDR3 spells CASSFDRGREPDTQYF. CDR3 bases: TGTGCCAGCAGCTTTGACAGGGGGCGCGAGCCAGATACGCAGTATTTT. Filled out from reference TRBV7-3 and TRBJ2-3, the complete variable domain reads GAGVSQTPSNKVTEKGKYVELRCDPISGHTALYWYRQSLGQGPEFLIYFQGTGAADDSGLPNDRFFAVRPEGSVSTLKIQRTERGDSAVYLCASSFDRGREPDTQYFGPGTRLTVL.

The J gene is TRBJ1-1, the V gene TRBV19; D not resolved. V lost 6 bases and J 5 bases, leaving 13 bases between the germline ends. There are 13 residues in the CDR3. CDR1 LNHDA and CDR2 SQIVND come from the germline V gene (reference sequence). The CDR3 bases are TGTGCCAGTAGGGTCCCCGTCCGGACTGAAGCTTTCTTT. Translated: CASRVPVRTEAFF.

The chain couples TRBV19 to TRBJ1-3, with D possibly being TRBD1 (5 bases). The length of the CDR3 is 17 residues. The V gene lost 0 bases and the J gene lost 0 bases, with 12 bases spanning the gap. The germline V gene encodes CDR1 LNHDA and CDR2 SQIVND (reference sequence). The CDR3 sequence is CASSIDHDRNSGNTIYF. DNA for the CDR3: TGTGCCAGTAGTATAGACCACGACAGAAACTCTGGAAACACCATATATTTT.

V usage is TRBV5-3 and J usage is TRBJ1-6; TRBD1 matches 8 bases. TRBV5-3 is reported as an ORF; its role is uncertain. The V and J ends lost 4 bases and 7 bases, in that order; junction bases with no gene match: 7. The CDR3 consists of 15 residues. CDR3 amino acids: CARSPGQGGNSPLHF. In DNA, the CDR3 is TGTGCCAGAAGCCCCGGACAGGGCGGGAATTCACCCCTCCACTTT.

The gene calls are TRBV10-3 and TRBJ1-2, with TRBD1 matching 8 bases. The CDR3 runs to 14 residues. Germline assignment: CDR1 ENHRY and CDR2 SYGVKD. V was clipped by 3 bases and J by 8 bases; unmatched bases: 8. The CDR3 protein is CAISERQGAFGYTF. The CDR3 DNA reads as TGTGCCATCAGTGAACGGCAGGGGGCCTTCGGCTACACCTTC.

The gene calls are TRBV3-1 (or the pseudogene TRBV3-2) and TRBJ1-3, with D possibly TRBD1 on 5 matching bases. This CDR3 has 14 amino acids. Between the trimmed V and J ends, which lost 2 bases and 3 bases, there was a span of 8 bases. Germline-derived CDR1 and CDR2 are LGHDT and YNNKEL (reference sequence). The CDR3 loop is CASSQRGVGNTIYF. The CDR3 DNA follows: TGTGCCAGCAGCCAACGGGGGGTTGGAAACACCATATATTTT.

CDR3 protein: CASSMRGYDGYTF. CDR3 DNA sequence: TGTGCCAGTAGTATGCGAGGGTATGATGGCTACACCTTC. The V and J genes are TRBV19 and TRBJ1-2; D unclear. This CDR3 region has 13 residues. Trimming pared 3 bases from V and 6 bases from J, leaving 11 bases between. Germline-derived CDR1 and CDR2 are LNHDA and SQIVND (reference sequence).

V usage is TRBV3-1 (or the pseudogene TRBV3-2) and J usage is TRBJ1-1; D is unclear. Germline-derived CDR1 and CDR2 are LGHDT and YNNKEL (reference sequence). With 3 bases removed from V and 2 bases from J, the gap between germline ends came to 7 bases. The CDR3 is 13 residues long. The CDR3 DNA sequence: TGTGCCAGCAGCCATCGGGATAACACTGAAGCTTTCTTT. This encodes CASSHRDNTEAFF.

The chain uses TRBV10-3 and TRBJ2-3; 8 bases match TRBD1. J gave up 0 bases and V 6 bases, and 5 bases lay outside the gene matches. There are 15 residues in the CDR3. Per germline, CDR1 ENHRY and CDR2 SYGVKD. The CDR3 protein is CAISKTGASTDTQYF. In DNA, the CDR3 is TGTGCCATCAGCAAGACAGGGGCTAGCACAGATACGCAGTATTTT.

CDR3 bases: TGTGCCAGCAGTTACCCAGGGGGCAGAGAAAAACTGTTTTTT. It encodes CASSYPGGREKLFF. The rearrangement uses TRBV28 and TRBJ1-4, with TRBD1 identical over 8 bases. The V gene end was trimmed by 4 bases and the J gene end by 8 bases; junction bases not matched to a gene: 6. The CDR3 covers 14 residues. Germline CDR1 and CDR2: MDHEN and SYDVKM. The full variable domain, rest sourced from reference TRBV28 and TRBJ1-4, is DVKVTQSSRYLVKRTGEKVFLECVQDMDHENMFWYRQDPGLGLRLIYFSYDVKMKEKGDIPEGYSVSREKKERFSLILESASTNQTSMYLCASSYPGGREKLFFGSGTQLSVL.

This clone was observed once. This chain joins TRBV6-2 or TRBV6-3 and TRBJ1-5, with D uncertain. The ends were cut back, 4 bases at V and 8 bases at J, with 18 bases in the middle. The germline gives CDR1 MNHEY, CDR2 SVGEGT. CDR3 length: 15 residues. The CDR3 nucleotides are TGTGCCAGCAGTTCCCAATCAGCGGGCTATAAGCCCCAGCATTTT. It is translated as CASSSQSAGYKPQHF.

The chain carries TRBV20-1 and TRBJ2-5; TRBD2 might be the D (6 bases). V dropped 3 bases and J dropped 3 bases, with 17 bases sitting between them. This CDR3 spans 15 amino acids. Germline V lookup: CDR1 DFQATT, CDR2 SNEGSKA (reference sequence). For the CDR3, the DNA is TGCAGTGCTAGTCAAACCGGGACTTTAGAAGAGACCCAGTACTTC. As protein: CSASQTGTLEETQYF.

V is TRBV5-4 and J is TRBJ1-3, with TRBD1 matching 11 bases. From germline, CDR1 is SGHNT and CDR2 YYREEE (reference sequence). The CDR3 is made up of 18 amino acids. The trim removed 4 bases at V and 0 bases at J, leaving 9 bases unmatched. The CDR3 nucleotides are TGTGCCAGCAGCCGAGGCGGGACAGGGGGGATCTCTGGAAACACCATATATTTT. It is translated as CASSRGGTGGISGNTIYF.

The rearrangement joins TRBV5-1 to TRBJ1-2, with D maybe TRBD1 (6 bases). Trimming cost V 3 bases and J 2 bases, with 14 bases left between them. CDR3 length equals 15 residues. Germline values: CDR1 SGHRS, CDR2 YFSETQ. CDR3 DNA sequence: TGCGCCAGCAGCTCGGCCACGGGACACAACTATGGCTACACCTTC. Amino acids: CASSSATGHNYGYTF.

CDR3 protein: CSARVRTEAFF. The DNA for the CDR3 is TGCAGTGCCCGGGTAAGAACTGAAGCTTTCTTT. The genes are TRBV20-1 and TRBJ1-1, with no clear D. The V end was cut by 6 bases, the J end by 5 bases, with 10 bases between. The CDR3 loop spans 11 amino acids. Germline CDR1 and CDR2: DFQATT and SNEGSKA (reference sequence).

V and J are TRBV19 and TRBJ1-4; D remains unclear. V shed 8 bases and J shed 5 bases, with 24 bases lying between them. This CDR3 is built from 17 residues. Germline V lookup: CDR1 LNHDA, CDR2 SQIVND (reference sequence). CDR3 sequence reads: CASRGLRESGKNEKLFF. The DNA for the CDR3 is TGTGCCAGTCGTGGGCTCCGGGAGAGCGGGAAAAATGAAAAACTGTTTTTT.

V usage is TRBV15 and J usage is TRBJ2-5, with 8 bases that match TRBD1. Unmatched junction bases numbered 9, after V lost 4 bases and J lost 5 bases. CDR3 length equals 15 residues. The germline gives CDR1 LNHNV, CDR2 YYDKDF (reference sequence). The CDR3 sequence: CATSISPGGSETQYF. Written as DNA, the CDR3 is TGTGCCACCAGCATATCCCCAGGGGGCAGCGAGACCCAGTACTTC.

This chain links TRBV7-2 with TRBJ2-7; 8 bases fit TRBD1. The CDR3 spans 15 residues. CDR1 SGHTA and CDR2 FQGNSA come from the germline V gene. The V segment lost 4 bases and the J segment 3 bases; nucleotides outside the gene matches: 8. CDR3 residues: CASSSSGDRFYEQYF. In DNA, the CDR3 is TGTGCCAGCAGCTCTTCGGGGGACAGGTTCTACGAGCAGTACTTC.

The chain is built from TRBV20-1 and TRBJ1-2, with D maybe TRBD1 (5 bases). The CDR3 spans 11 residues. In germline, CDR1 is DFQATT, CDR2 SNEGSKA (reference sequence). Trimming left V 6 bases short and J 2 bases short, with 7 bases between. CDR3: CSASGNYGYTF. The CDR3 DNA reads as TGCAGTGCATCAGGGAACTATGGCTACACCTTC.

The chain links TRBV6-2 or TRBV6-3 to TRBJ1-2; D ambiguous. Germline V CDR1 and CDR2: MNHEY, SVGEGT. V was cut by 1 base and J by 7 bases, with 7 bases left in between. The CDR3 length is 12 residues. CDR3 DNA: TGTGCCAGCAGTTACTTCACCGGTGGCTACACCTTC. This codes for CASSYFTGGYTF.

The rearrangement links TRBV27 to TRBJ1-1; D gene uncertain. From germline, CDR1 is MNHEY and CDR2 SMNVEV (reference sequence). Trimming removed 0 bases from V and 4 bases from J, with 12 bases in between. The CDR3 loop spans 15 amino acids. The DNA of the CDR3 is TGTGCCAGCAGTTTATCGGCGGGAGCGAGCACTGAAGCTTTCTTT. Translation gives CASSLSAGASTEAFF.

This clone was found a few times. V is TRBV9 and J is TRBJ2-7; D perhaps matches TRBD2 (6 bases). Per the germline V gene, CDR1 is SGDLS and CDR2 is YYNGEE. Trimming removed 0 bases at V and 3 bases at J, with 10 bases between. This CDR3 is built from 14 residues. For the CDR3, the DNA is TGTGCCAGCAGCGTAGAGGGTAGCGGCTACGAGCAGTACTTC. Translated, it gives CASSVEGSGYEQYF.

CDR3 coding DNA: TGTGCCAGCAGTTACTGGGACAGGTCCGAGCAGTACTTC. It yields the protein CASSYWDRSEQYF. The chain recombines TRBV6-2 or TRBV6-3 with TRBJ2-7, with 8 bases fitting TRBD1. Germline V gene data show CDR1 as MNHEY and CDR2 as SVGEGT. V shed 1 base, J shed 6 bases, and the junction held 2 bases outside the gene matches. The CDR3 covers 13 residues.

This rearrangement joins TRBV5-5 to TRBJ1-4; D possibly corresponds to TRBD1 (5 bases). Germline V lookup: CDR1 SGHKS, CDR2 YYEKEE (reference sequence). Trimming cost V 3 bases and J 3 bases, with 15 bases left between them. CDR3 length: 16 residues. Written as DNA, the CDR3 is TGTGCCAGCAGCTGGGGGGGTGCCGAGTCTAATGAAAAACTGTTTTTT. Encoded protein: CASSWGGAESNEKLFF.

This clone was seen once. The chain uses TRBV5-1 and TRBJ2-2, with 7 bases fitting TRBD1. This CDR3 contains 13 residues. V lost 4 bases and J lost 8; bases outside the gene matches: 5. Germline values: CDR1 SGHRS, CDR2 YFSETQ. DNA for the CDR3: TGCGCCAGCAGCCCGACAGGGTCGGGGGAGCTGTTTTTT. Protein: CASSPTGSGELFF.

The gene calls are TRBV28 and TRBJ1-5; D not resolved. The V end was cut by 2 bases, the J end by 6 bases, with 5 bases between. Germline CDR1 reads MDHEN; CDR2 reads SYDVKM. There are 12 residues in the CDR3. In DNA, the CDR3 is TGTGCCAGCAGTTTAATAGCTCAGCCCCAGCATTTT. It translates to CASSLIAQPQHF.

V gene TRBV3-1 (or the pseudogene TRBV3-2) combines with J gene TRBJ2-3; 11 nucleotides align to TRBD1. J gave up 2 bases and V 5 bases, and 6 bases lay outside the gene matches. Germline CDR1 LGHDT, CDR2 YNNKEL (reference sequence). The CDR3 contains 16 residues. The CDR3 DNA sequence: TGTGCCAGCAGCTACGGACAGGGGGCCTTCACAGATACGCAGTATTTT. Translating gives CASSYGQGAFTDTQYF.

The chain recombines TRBV7-2 with TRBJ2-3; D not resolved. V lost 2 bases, J lost 6 bases, and 12 bases lay in between. The CDR3 sequence is 14 residues long. The germline V gene has CDR1 SGHTA and CDR2 FQGNSA. The CDR3 region has the DNA TGTGCCAGCAGCTTATTTTCGCGGCTGGATACGCAGTATTTT. This sequence encodes CASSLFSRLDTQYF.